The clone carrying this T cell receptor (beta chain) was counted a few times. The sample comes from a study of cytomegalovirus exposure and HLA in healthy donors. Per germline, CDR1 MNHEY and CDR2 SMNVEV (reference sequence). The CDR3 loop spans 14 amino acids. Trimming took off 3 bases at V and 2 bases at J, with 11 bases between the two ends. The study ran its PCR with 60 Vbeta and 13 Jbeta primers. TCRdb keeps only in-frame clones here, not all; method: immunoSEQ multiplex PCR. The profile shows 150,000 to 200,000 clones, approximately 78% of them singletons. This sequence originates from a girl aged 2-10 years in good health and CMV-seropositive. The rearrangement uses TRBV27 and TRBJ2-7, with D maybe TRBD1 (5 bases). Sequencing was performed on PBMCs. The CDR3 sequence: CASSLGRITYEQYF. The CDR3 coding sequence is TGTGCCAGCAGTTTGGGGCGGATAACCTACGAGCAGTACTTC.